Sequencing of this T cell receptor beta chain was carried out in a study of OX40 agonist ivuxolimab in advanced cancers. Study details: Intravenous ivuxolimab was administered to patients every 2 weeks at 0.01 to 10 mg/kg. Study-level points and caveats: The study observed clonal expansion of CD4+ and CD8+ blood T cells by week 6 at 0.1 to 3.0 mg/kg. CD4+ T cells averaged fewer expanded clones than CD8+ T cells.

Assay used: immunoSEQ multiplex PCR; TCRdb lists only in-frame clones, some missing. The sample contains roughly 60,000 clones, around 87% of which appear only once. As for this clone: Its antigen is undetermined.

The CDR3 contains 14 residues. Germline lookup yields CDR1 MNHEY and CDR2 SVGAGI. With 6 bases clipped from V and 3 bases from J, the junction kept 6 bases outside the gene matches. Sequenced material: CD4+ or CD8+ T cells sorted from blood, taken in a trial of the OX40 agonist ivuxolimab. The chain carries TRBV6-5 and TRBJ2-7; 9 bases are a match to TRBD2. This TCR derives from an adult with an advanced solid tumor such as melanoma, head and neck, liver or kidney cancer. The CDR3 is CASSASSGNYEQYF. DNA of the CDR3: TGTGCCAGCAGCGCCTCTAGCGGGAACTACGAGCAGTACTTC.